This TCR beta chain was captured by sequencing in a study of memory CD4+ T cells and cytomegalovirus serostatus. Looking at the study overall: Healthy Belgian adult donors included 9 or 10 CMV-positive and around 25 CMV-negative people.

The sort gate was single viable CD3+CD4+CD8-CD45RO+ cells for memory CD4+ T cells. The length of the CDR3 is 17 residues. Germline V gene data show CDR1 as GTSNPN and CDR2 as SVGIG (reference sequence). The junction had 7 bases not matched to a gene; V was cut back by 2 bases and J by 1 base. Profiled with immunoSEQ multiplex PCR; TCRdb holds only in-frame clones, not every one. Among fewer than 90,000 clones listed, 75% to 85% were seen once. This chain links TRBV30 with TRBJ2-2; 10 bases line up with TRBD1. The clonotype originates from an adult in good health and CMV-seropositive. The sample was memory CD4+ T cells from blood. The CDR3 DNA is TGTGCCTGGAGTCCCTCCGACAGGGGGCGGAACACCGGGGAGCTGTTTTTT. Translating it yields CAWSPSDRGRNTGELFF.